This T cell receptor beta chain emerged from a study of blood T cell repertoires in COVID-19. For the study at large: Samples representing acute and convalescent COVID-19 were sourced from the United States, Italy and Spain. Sources were T cells, B-cell-depleted T cells, or PBMCs; the material itself was cDNA or gDNA.

In the authors' methods: Nucleated cell number was recorded as an estimate derived from reference gene primer amplification. Assay: immunoSEQ multiplex PCR; the TCRdb copy retains only in-frame clones and omits some. Clonal size and the V and J genes are those of that table, whereas D and trimming came from the DNA. The sample carries 50,000 to 70,000 clones, 70% to 90% recorded once. V lost 6 bases, J lost 2 bases, and 4 bases stayed unmatched. In germline, CDR1 is SNHLY, CDR2 FYNNEI. The CDR3 contains 13 residues. V is TRBV2 and J is TRBJ2-7; 7 bases are a match to TRBD2. The sample comprised peripheral blood. The clonotype was recovered from a human donor with active COVID-19. The donor label of this sample is uncertain. The CDR3, as DNA: TGTGCCAGCAGGAGGGAGGGCCCCTACGAGCAGTACTTC. Translation gives CASRREGPYEQYF.